The 12 T cell receptor gamma chains below all came from one sample that was sequenced in a study of gamma delta lymphoproliferative disorders and STAT genes. Genomic DNA from isolated PBMCs served as the sequencing template. TCRdb called clones from the multiplex PCR reads again using CATT. Of about 2,300 gamma-chain clones listed, approximately 12% are singletons. The sample taken for sequencing was blood. These TCRs come from a human donor with gamma-delta T-cell large granular lymphocyte leukemia.

This clone was recorded at least ten times. The chain combines TRGV4 with TRGJ1 or TRGJ2. The J gene, not given by TCRdb, was assigned here from a germline match of the nucleotide sequence. Germline V CDR1 and CDR2: EGSTGY, YDSYTSSV. With 1 base clipped from V and 5 bases from J, the junction kept 5 bases outside the gene matches. The CDR3 spans 13 residues. CDR3: CATWDGGDYKKLF. CDR3 DNA sequence: TGTGCCACCTGGGATGGCGGGGATTATAAGAAACTCTTT.

This clone has ten or more counts. This sequence joins TRGV5 and TRGJ1 or TRGJ2. In the absence of a J gene in TCRdb, the DNA was matched to germline to assign it here. The J segment lost 10 bases and the V segment lost 3 bases, leaving 6 bases of the junction unmatched. This CDR3 is built from 11 residues. CDR1 VINAFY and CDR2 YDVSNSKD come from the germline V gene. CDR3 in DNA: TGTGCCACCTGGGACTGGCGAAAGAAACTCTTT. The encoded protein is CATWDWRKKLF.

Comments on this clone: The limits of the CDR3 on the DNA are not certain, so only TCRdb's listed CDR3 is given. V gene assignment gives TRGV10, but the J gene was left uncalled. TRGV10 is flagged as an ORF with uncertain function. With termini counted, the CDR3 has 19 amino acids. This CDR3 reads CAAWGGIIIRNSLAVEQHF.

Judged by abundance, this clone is medium-sized. TRGV4 is the V gene, and the J gene was not called. CDR1 EGSTGY and CDR2 YDSYTSSV come from the germline V gene. This CDR3 region has 9 residues. The CDR3 spells CATWDGRLF. The CDR3 bases are TGTGCCACCTGGGATGGGCGACTCTTT.

This clone was observed at least ten times. This chain connects TRGV10 to TRGJ1 or TRGJ2. Here the J gene was assigned by germline matching of the DNA, as TCRdb has none. TRGV10 has ORF status, its function being uncertain. The V and J ends lost 8 bases and 9 bases, in that order; junction bases with no gene match: 14. CDR3 size: 13 residues. CDR3 region: CAAWDLQPLKKLF. CDR3 DNA: TGTGCTGCGTGGGATTTGCAACCCCTTAAGAAACTCTTT.

This clone was counted at least ten times. The chain carries TRGV4 and TRGJ1 or TRGJ2. Assignment of the J gene here rests on matching the DNA to germline, because TCRdb gives none. Trimming at V came to 0 bases and at J to 0 bases, leaving 5 bases not matched to a gene. Germline assignment: CDR1 EGSTGY and CDR2 YDSYTSSV. The CDR3 extends over 15 amino acids. CDR3 nucleotide sequence: TGTGCCACCTGGGATGGGCCCCGGAATTATTATAAGAAACTCTTT. Its translation: CATWDGPRNYYKKLF.

This clone counts as medium-sized (0.01 to 0.1%). The V gene is TRGV10, the J gene TRGJ1 or TRGJ2. Since TCRdb gives no J gene, matching the DNA to germline was used here to assign it. TRGV10 is annotated as an ORF whose role is uncertain. V was clipped by 8 bases and J by 6 bases; unmatched bases: 8. The CDR3 is made up of 12 amino acids. CDR3 bases: TGTGCTGCGTGGGATTGCAGTTATAAGAAACTCTTT. Translated: CAAWDCSYKKLF.

Turning to this clone: The protein recorded in TCRdb matches a much larger clone and deviates from this DNA's translation at residue 5, suggesting a read error; the protein here is obtained by translating the DNA. The V gene is TRGV5, the J gene TRGJ1 or TRGJ2. Here the J gene came from matching the DNA to germline, since TCRdb omits it. CDR3 length: 15 residues. The germline V gene has CDR1 VINAFY and CDR2 YDVSNSKD. CDR3 region: CATWNRLRNYYKKLF. Here the CDR3 DNA reads TGTGCCACCTGGAACAGGCTAAGGAATTATTATAAGAAACTCTTT.

Sample share makes this clone medium-sized (0.01 to 0.1%). This chain uses TRGV2 with TRGJP2. The J gene is not listed in TCRdb, so it was assigned here from a DNA match to germline. CDR1 is EGSNGY, CDR2 YDSYNSKV, per germline. This CDR3 has 13 residues. V shed 1 base, J shed 6 bases, and the junction held 2 bases outside the gene matches. CDR3 protein: CATWDGGDWIKTF. The DNA for the CDR3 is TGTGCCACCTGGGACGGAGGTGATTGGATCAAGACGTTT.

This clone was seen a handful of times. This may be a read error, as it is one base from a much larger clone. This same CDR3 is encoded by further DNA sequences in the sample. The chain recombines TRGV3 with TRGJ1 or TRGJ2. The J gene comes from matching the DNA to germline here; TCRdb lacks it. V lost 1 base to trimming and J lost 7 bases; unmatched junction nucleotides: 7. This CDR3 is 13 amino acids long. Germline lookup yields CDR1 VTNTFY and CDR2 YDVSTARD (reference sequence). The CDR3 region is CATWDSHGYKKLF. The CDR3 DNA reads as TGTGCCACCTGGGACAGCCATGGATATAAGAAACTCTTT.

A few counts support this clone. A junction end diverges from the germline sequence, so it may reflect a read error. Other DNA sequences in the sample encode the same CDR3. The chain joins TRGV2 to TRGJ1 or TRGJ2. As TCRdb names no J gene, one was assigned here on the basis of a DNA match to germline. Germline CDR1 and CDR2: EGSNGY and YDSYNSKV. The CDR3 totals 13 residues. The CDR3 DNA sequence: TGCGCCACCTGGGACGGGATGAGGTATAAGAAACTCTTT. This codes for CATWDGMRYKKLF.

This clone is classed as medium-sized. CDR3 region: CAAWDSGGKLF. CDR3 DNA sequence: TGTGCTGCGTGGGATTCGGGAGGGAAACTCTTT. The chain recombines TRGV10 with TRGJ1 or TRGJ2. No J segment appears in TCRdb, so it was assigned here by matching the sequence to germline. Being an ORF, TRGV10 has a function that is uncertain. V shed 8 bases and J 12 bases; nucleotides not matched to a gene: 11. This CDR3 region has 11 residues.